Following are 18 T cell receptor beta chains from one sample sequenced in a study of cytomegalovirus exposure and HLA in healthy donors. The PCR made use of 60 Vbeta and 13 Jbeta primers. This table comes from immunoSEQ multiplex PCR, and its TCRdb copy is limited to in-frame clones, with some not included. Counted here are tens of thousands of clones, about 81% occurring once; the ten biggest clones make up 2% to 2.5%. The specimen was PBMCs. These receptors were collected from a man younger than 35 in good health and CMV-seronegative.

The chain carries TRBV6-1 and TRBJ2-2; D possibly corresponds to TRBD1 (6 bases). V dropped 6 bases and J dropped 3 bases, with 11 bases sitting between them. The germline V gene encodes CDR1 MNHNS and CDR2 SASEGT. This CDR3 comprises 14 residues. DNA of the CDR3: TGTGCCAGCAGGGGGGACACCTACACCGGGGAGCTGTTTTTT. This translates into CASRGDTYTGELFF.

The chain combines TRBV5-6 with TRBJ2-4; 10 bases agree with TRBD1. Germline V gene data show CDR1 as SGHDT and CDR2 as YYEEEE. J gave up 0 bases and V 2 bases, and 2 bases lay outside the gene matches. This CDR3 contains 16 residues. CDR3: CASSFRDRGAKNIQYF. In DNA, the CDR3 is TGTGCCAGCAGCTTTCGGGACAGGGGAGCCAAAAACATTCAGTACTTC.

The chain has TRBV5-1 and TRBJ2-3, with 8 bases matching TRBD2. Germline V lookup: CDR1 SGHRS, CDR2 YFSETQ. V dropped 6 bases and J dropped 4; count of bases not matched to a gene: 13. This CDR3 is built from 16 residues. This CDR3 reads CASKAGVSGLPDTQYF. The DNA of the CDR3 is TGCGCCAGCAAAGCGGGAGTGAGTGGCCTCCCAGATACGCAGTATTTT.

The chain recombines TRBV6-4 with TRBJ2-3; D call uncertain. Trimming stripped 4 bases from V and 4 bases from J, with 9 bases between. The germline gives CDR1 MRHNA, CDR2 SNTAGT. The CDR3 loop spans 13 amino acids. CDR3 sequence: CASSASYADTQYF. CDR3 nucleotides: TGTGCCAGCAGTGCGAGCTACGCAGATACGCAGTATTTT.

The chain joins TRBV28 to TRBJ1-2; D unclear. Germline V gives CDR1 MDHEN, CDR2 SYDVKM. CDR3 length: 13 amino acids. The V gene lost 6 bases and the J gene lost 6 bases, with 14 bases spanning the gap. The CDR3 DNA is TGTGCCAGCAGAGCCCCGACGAGGGATGGCTACACCTTC. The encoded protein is CASRAPTRDGYTF.

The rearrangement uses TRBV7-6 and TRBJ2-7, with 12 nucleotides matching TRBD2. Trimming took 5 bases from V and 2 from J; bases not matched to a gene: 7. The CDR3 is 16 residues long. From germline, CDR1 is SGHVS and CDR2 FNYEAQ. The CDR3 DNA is TGTGCCAGCAGCCAAATGACTAGCGGGGGTACCTACGAGCAGTACTTC. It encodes CASSQMTSGGTYEQYF. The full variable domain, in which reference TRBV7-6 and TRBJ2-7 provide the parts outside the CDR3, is GAGVSQSPRYKVTKRGQDVALRCDPISGHVSLYWYRQALGQGPEFLTYFNYEAQQDKSGLPNDRFSAERPEGSISTLTIQRTEQRDSAMYRCASSQMTSGGTYEQYFGPGTRLTVT.

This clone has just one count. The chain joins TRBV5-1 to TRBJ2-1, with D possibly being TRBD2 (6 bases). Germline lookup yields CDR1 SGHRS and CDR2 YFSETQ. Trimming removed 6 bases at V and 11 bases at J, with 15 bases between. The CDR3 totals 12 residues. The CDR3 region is CASTGGGIQQFF. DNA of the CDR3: TGCGCCAGCACGGGTGGGGGGATTCAGCAGTTCTTC. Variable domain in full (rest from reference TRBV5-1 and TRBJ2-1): KAGVTQTPRYLIKTRGQQVTLSCSPISGHRSVSWYQQTPGQGLQFLFEYFSETQRNKGNFPGRFSGRQFSNSRSEMNVSTLELGDSALYLCASTGGGIQQFFGPGTRLTVL.

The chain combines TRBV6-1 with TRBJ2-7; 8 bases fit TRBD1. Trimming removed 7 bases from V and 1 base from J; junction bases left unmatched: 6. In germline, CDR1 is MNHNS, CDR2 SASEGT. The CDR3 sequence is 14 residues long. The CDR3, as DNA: TGTGCCAGCACTGACAGGGGTCGATCCTACGAGCAGTACTTC. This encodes CASTDRGRSYEQYF.

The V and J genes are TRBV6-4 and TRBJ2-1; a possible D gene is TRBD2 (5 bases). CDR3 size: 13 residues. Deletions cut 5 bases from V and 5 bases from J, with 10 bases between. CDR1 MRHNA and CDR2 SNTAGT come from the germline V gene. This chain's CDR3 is CASSRTGNNEQFF. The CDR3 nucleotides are TGTGCCAGCAGTCGGACCGGGAACAATGAGCAGTTCTTC.

The CDR3 DNA reads TGTGCCAGCAGTTACTTGGACGCGGGGAACACTGAAGCTTTCTTT. Encoded protein: CASSYLDAGNTEAFF. This chain links TRBV27 with TRBJ1-1; D remains ambiguous. Germline CDR1 and CDR2: MNHEY and SMNVEV (reference sequence). The CDR3 is made up of 15 amino acids. Deletions cut 4 bases from V and 1 base from J, with 13 bases between.

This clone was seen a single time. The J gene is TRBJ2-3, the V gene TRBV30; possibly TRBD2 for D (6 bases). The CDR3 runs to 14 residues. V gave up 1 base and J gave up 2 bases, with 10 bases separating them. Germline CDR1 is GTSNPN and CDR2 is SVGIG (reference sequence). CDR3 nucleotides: TGTGCCTGGAGTGACGGGACTCCCACAGATACGCAGTATTTT. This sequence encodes CAWSDGTPTDTQYF.

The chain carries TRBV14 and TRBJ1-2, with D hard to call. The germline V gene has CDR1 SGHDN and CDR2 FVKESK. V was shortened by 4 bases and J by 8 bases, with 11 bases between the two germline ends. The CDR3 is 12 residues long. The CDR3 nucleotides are TGTGCCAGCAGCCGGTTTTCGGGGGGCTACACCTTC. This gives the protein CASSRFSGGYTF.

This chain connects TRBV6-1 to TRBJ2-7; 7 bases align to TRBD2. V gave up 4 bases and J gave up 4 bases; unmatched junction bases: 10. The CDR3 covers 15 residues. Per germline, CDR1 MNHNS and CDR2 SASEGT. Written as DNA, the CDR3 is TGTGCCAGCAGTGTACAGGCTAGCGGTATTTACGAGCAGTACTTC. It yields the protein CASSVQASGIYEQYF.

CDR3 nucleotides: TGTGCCAGCAGTTTCCACGGGACTTATGGCTACACCTTC. It yields the protein CASSFHGTYGYTF. The V and J genes are TRBV28 and TRBJ1-2; maybe TRBD1 (5 bases). V gave up 3 bases and J gave up 5 bases, with 10 bases separating them. The germline V gene has CDR1 MDHEN and CDR2 SYDVKM. The length of the CDR3 is 13 residues.

The CDR3: CASSPTGVRETQYF. CDR3 nucleotide sequence: TGTGCCAGCAGCCCCACCGGGGTAAGAGAGACCCAGTACTTC. The chain employs TRBV28 and TRBJ2-5, with D perhaps TRBD2 (5 bases). Trimming stripped 6 bases from V and 4 bases from J, with 15 bases between. In germline, CDR1 is MDHEN, CDR2 SYDVKM. This CDR3 contains 14 residues.

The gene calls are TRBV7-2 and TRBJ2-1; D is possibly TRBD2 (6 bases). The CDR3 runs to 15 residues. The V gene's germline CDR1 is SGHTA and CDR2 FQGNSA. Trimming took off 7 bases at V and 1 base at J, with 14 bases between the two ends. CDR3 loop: CASTQTGRSYNEQFF. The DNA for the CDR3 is TGTGCCAGCACCCAAACGGGGAGGTCCTACAATGAGCAGTTCTTC. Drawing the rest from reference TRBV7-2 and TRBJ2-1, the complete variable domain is GAGVSQSPSNKVTEKGKDVELRCDPISGHTALYWYRQSLGQGLEFLIYFQGNSAPDKSGLPSDRFSAERTGGSVSTLTIQRTQQEDSAVYLCASTQTGRSYNEQFFGPGTRLTVL.

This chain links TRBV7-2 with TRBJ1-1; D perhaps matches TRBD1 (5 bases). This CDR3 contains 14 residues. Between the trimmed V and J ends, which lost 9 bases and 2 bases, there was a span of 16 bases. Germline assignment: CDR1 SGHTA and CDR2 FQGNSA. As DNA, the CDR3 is TGTGCCAGTCTGCTGGGGCCGTCCAACACTGAAGCTTTCTTT. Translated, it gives CASLLGPSNTEAFF.

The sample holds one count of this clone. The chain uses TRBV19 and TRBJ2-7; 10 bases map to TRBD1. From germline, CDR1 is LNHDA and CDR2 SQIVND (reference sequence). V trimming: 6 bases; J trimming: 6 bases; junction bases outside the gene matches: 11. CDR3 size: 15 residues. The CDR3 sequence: CASSPDRGRLVEQYF. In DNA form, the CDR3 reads TGTGCCAGTAGCCCCGACAGGGGGCGATTAGTCGAGCAGTACTTC.